A single sample gave rise to the 3 T cell receptor beta chains below, sequenced in a study of CD8 T cells in Susac syndrome. RNA totalling roughly 0.45 to 1 ug underwent reverse transcription with random hexamers. A single record per CDR3 protein comes from TCRdb applying MiXCR to the immunoSEQ multiplex PCR reads. Of about 210,000 distinct CDR3 sequences detected, about 95% appear once; the ten largest clones hold 0.15% to 0.2%. The sequencing sample was made of CD4+ T cells from PBMCs. The receptors stem from a human donor with Susac syndrome.

This chain connects TRBV29-1 to TRBJ1-1, with 7 bases identical to TRBD1. CDR3 length: 14 residues. CDR1 is SQVTM and CDR2 is ANQGSEA in the germline V gene. J gave up 1 base and V 4 bases, and 6 bases lay outside the gene matches. Written as DNA, the CDR3 is TGCAGCGTTGCCGACAGGGCCTCGAACACTGAAGCTTTCTTT. As protein: CSVADRASNTEAFF.

The gene calls are TRBV3-1 and TRBJ1-5; D is unclear. V was trimmed by 0 bases and J by 11 bases, leaving 11 bases between them. The CDR3 loop spans 13 amino acids. Germline-derived CDR1 and CDR2 are LGHDT and YNNKEL (reference sequence). The CDR3 DNA is TGTGCCAGCAGCCAAGAGGAAAGGGCGGCCCAGCATTTT. Amino acids: CASSQEERAAQHF.

The V call is TRBV30, the J call TRBJ1-5; D gene ambiguous. This CDR3 spans 13 amino acids. The germline V gene encodes CDR1 GTSNPN and CDR2 SVGIG (reference sequence). The V gene lost 2 bases and the J gene lost 0 bases, with 5 bases spanning the gap. CDR3 DNA sequence: TGTGCCTGGAGTCCCTCTAGCAATCAGCCCCAGCATTTT. Protein product: CAWSPSSNQPQHF.